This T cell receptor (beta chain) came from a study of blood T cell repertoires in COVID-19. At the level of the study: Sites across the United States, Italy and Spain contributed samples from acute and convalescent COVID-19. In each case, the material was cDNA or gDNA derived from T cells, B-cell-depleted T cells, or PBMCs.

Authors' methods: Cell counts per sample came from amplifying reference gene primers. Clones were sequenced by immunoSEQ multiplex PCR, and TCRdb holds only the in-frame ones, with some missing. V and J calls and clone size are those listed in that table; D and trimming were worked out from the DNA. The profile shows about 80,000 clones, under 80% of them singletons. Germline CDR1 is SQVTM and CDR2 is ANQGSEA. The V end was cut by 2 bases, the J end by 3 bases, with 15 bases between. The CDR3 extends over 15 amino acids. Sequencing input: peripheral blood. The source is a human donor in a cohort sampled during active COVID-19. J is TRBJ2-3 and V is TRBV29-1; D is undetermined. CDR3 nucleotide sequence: TGCAGCGTTGAACCTGCCCCCATTGAGACAGATACGCAGTATTTT. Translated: CSVEPAPIETDTQYF.